A single sample is the source of the 5 T cell receptor beta chains below, sequenced in a study of T-cell memory formation after mild COVID-19. TCRdb re-called the 5' RACE reads through MiXCR, storing one row per CDR3 protein. The sample records roughly 190,000 distinct CDR3 sequences, around 20% being singletons. The sample comprised PBMCs or a T cell subset sorted from them (not recorded which). These receptors were obtained from an adult woman who had mild COVID-19 (a few samples of this study predate the infection). Cell type and time point are not known.

This clonotype was picked up a small number of times. The chain is built from TRBV7-9 and TRBJ2-1; the D gene could be TRBD1 or TRBD2 (6 bases each). This CDR3 has 17 residues. V was cut by 5 bases and J by 6 bases, with 23 bases left in between. Germline values: CDR1 SEHNR, CDR2 FQNEAQ (reference sequence). The CDR3 coding sequence is TGTGCCAGCAGCACCCGGGGCGGGACACGGTTTAGCAATGAGCAGTTCTTC. The encoded protein is CASSTRGGTRFSNEQFF.

J is TRBJ2-7 and V is TRBV2; 10 bases fit TRBD1. Looked up from germline, CDR1 is SNHLY and CDR2 is FYNNEI. The V and J ends lost 8 bases and 2 bases, in that order; junction bases with no gene match: 6. CDR3 length equals 14 residues. The DNA for the CDR3 is TGTGCCAGCGAAGGGACAGGGGCGACCTACGAGCAGTACTTC. Protein product: CASEGTGATYEQYF.

This clonotype was detected many times. The genes are TRBV5-1 and TRBJ1-4, with a weak D call TRBD1 (6 bases). Germline CDR1 and CDR2: SGHRS and YFSETQ. CDR3 length: 18 amino acids. Deletions cut 0 bases from V and 4 bases from J, with 19 bases between. This CDR3 is CASSLGRQGRGVNEKLFF. CDR3 DNA: TGCGCCAGCAGCTTGGGGCGCCAGGGGAGAGGCGTTAATGAAAAACTGTTTTTT.

V usage is TRBV6-6 and J usage is TRBJ1-4; unclear D gene. The CDR3 has 13 residues. Germline CDR1 reads MNHNY; CDR2 reads SVGAGI (reference sequence). V was shortened by 0 bases and J by 6 bases, with 5 bases between the two germline ends. The CDR3 protein is CASSYSMDEKLFF. The CDR3 region has the DNA TGTGCCAGCAGTTACTCGATGGATGAAAAACTGTTTTTT.

The rearrangement uses TRBV3-1 and TRBJ2-5; weak D call: TRBD2 (6 bases). CDR1 is LGHDT and CDR2 is YNNKEL in the germline V gene (reference sequence). V lost 3 bases, J lost 7 bases, and 12 bases lay in between. CDR3 length: 13 residues. CDR3 sequence reads: CASSQETSRTQYF. DNA for the CDR3: TGTGCCAGCAGCCAGGAGACTAGTCGGACCCAGTACTTC.